Listed below are T cell receptor beta chains from one sample, sequenced in a study of cytomegalovirus exposure and HLA in healthy donors. The repertoire was sequenced with immunoSEQ multiplex PCR; TCRdb's copy has only in-frame clones and lacks some. The sample yields about 220,000 clones, approximately 88% seen once. Sequenced sample: PBMCs. The receptors originated from a boy younger than 10 in good health and CMV-seronegative. CDR3s include the opening cysteine and the closing phenylalanine or tryptophan. Each record gives: J gene, V gene, clone size, D gene, CDR3 protein, CDR3 DNA. A D gene is named only where the DNA matches it firmly. The size field is filled for only some rows; it gives once, few, many or a size class.

TRBJ1-6	TRBV2	few	.	CASSDKEGWSPLHF	TGTGCCAGCAGTGATAAGGAGGGATGGTCACCCCTCCACTTT
TRBJ2-1	TRBV6-6	.	TRBD1	CASSYSGQGDEQFF	TGTGCCAGCAGTTACTCTGGACAGGGGGACGAGCAGTTCTTC
TRBJ2-1	TRBV5-5	.	.	CASSLARYNEQFF	TGTGCCAGCAGCTTGGCCAGATACAATGAGCAGTTCTTC
TRBJ2-6	TRBV27	once	.	CASSLWTESGANVLTF	TGTGCCAGCAGTTTATGGACAGAGTCTGGGGCCAACGTCCTGACTTTC
TRBJ1-5	TRBV6-7	few	TRBD1	CASSYFGSRGPRPQHF	TGTGCCAGCAGTTACTTCGGTAGTAGGGGGCCTCGGCCCCAGCATTTT
TRBJ2-2	TRBV9	.	.	CASSVRGGVTGELFF	TGTGCCAGCAGCGTGAGGGGGGGGGTTACCGGGGAGCTGTTTTTT
TRBJ2-7	TRBV18	.	TRBD2	CASSRTGTSGNEQYF	TGTGCCAGCTCTCGCACCGGGACTAGCGGGAACGAGCAGTACTTC
TRBJ1-1	TRBV6-7	few	TRBD1	CARMTGCEAFF	TGTGCCAGGATGACAGGGTGTGAAGCTTTCTTT
TRBJ2-7	TRBV27	.	TRBD2	CASSSTGGAYEQYF	TGTGCCAGCAGTTCAACCGGGGGGGCCTACGAGCAGTACTTC
TRBJ2-5	TRBV5-1	.	TRBD2	CASSLGAGEGWQETQYF	TGCGCCAGCAGCTTGGGGGCCGGGGAGGGTTGGCAAGAGACCCAGTACTTC
TRBJ2-6	TRBV2	.	TRBD2	CASGSGTSGGASGANVLTF	TGTGCCAGCGGCTCCGGGACTAGCGGGGGGGCTTCTGGGGCCAACGTCCTGACTTTC
TRBJ1-2	TRBV7-9	.	.	CASSSGRLANYGYPF	TGTGCCAGCAGCTCTGGACGGCTAGCTAACTATGGCTACCCCTTC
TRBJ2-7	TRBV2	.	.	CASSDFGGVYEQYF	TGTGCCAGCAGTGATTTCGGGGGTGTATACGAGCAGTACTTC
TRBJ2-1	TRBV15	once	TRBD2	CATSRVDSGNSVFF	TGTGCCACCAGCAGAGTGGATAGCGGGAACAGCGTTTTCTTC
TRBJ1-2	TRBV30	.	.	CAWSMNSDYGYTF	TGTGCCTGGAGTATGAACAGTGACTATGGCTACACCTTC
TRBJ1-2	TRBV14	.	.	CASSPDSNYGYTF	TGTGCCAGCAGCCCGGACAGTAACTATGGCTACACCTTC
TRBJ2-7	TRBV27	.	.	CASSPGPGYYEQYF	TGTGCCAGCAGTCCCGGACCGGGATACTACGAGCAGTACTTC
TRBJ2-1	TRBV6-1	.	TRBD1	CASSERGQGFSSSYNEQFF	TGTGCCAGCAGTGAAAGGGGACAGGGGTTTTCTAGCTCCTACAATGAGCAGTTCTTC
TRBJ1-1	TRBV7-8	.	TRBD1	CASSPDRGNTEAFF	TGTGCCAGCAGCCCGGACAGGGGAAACACTGAAGCTTTCTTT
TRBJ2-5	TRBV20-1	.	.	CSALIRREQYF	TGCAGTGCTCTGATCAGACGGGAGCAGTACTTC
TRBJ2-7	TRBV13	.	TRBD2	CASSLGPAGARYEQYF	TGTGCCAGCAGCTTAGGGCCAGCGGGAGCAAGGTACGAGCAGTACTTC
TRBJ1-2	TRBV27	once	.	CASSLGGASYGYTF	TGTGCCAGCAGTTTGGGCGGGGCTAGCTATGGCTACACCTTC
TRBJ2-7	TRBV11-3	.	.	CASSISRGAGEQYF	TGTGCCAGCAGCATTAGCCGGGGCGCGGGGGAGCAGTACTTC
TRBJ2-6	TRBV6-5	.	.	CASSYGQPSGANVLTF	TGTGCCAGCAGTTACGGACAGCCGAGCGGGGCCAACGTCCTGACTTTC
TRBJ2-7	TRBV11-2	.	TRBD1	CASSLAGTGAYEQYF	TGTGCCAGCAGCTTGGCCGGGACAGGGGCCTACGAGCAGTACTTC
TRBJ1-5	TRBV4-1	once	TRBD1	CASSPGQSYNQPQHF	TGCGCCAGCAGCCCGGGACAGAGCTACAATCAGCCCCAGCATTTT
TRBJ1-1	TRBV18	.	.	CASSPPVGAGNTEAFF	TGTGCCAGCTCACCACCAGTGGGGGCAGGGAACACTGAAGCTTTCTTT
TRBJ2-1	TRBV6-1	.	TRBD2	CATGLAGRYNEQFF	TGTGCCACGGGACTAGCGGGCCGCTACAATGAGCAGTTCTTC
TRBJ2-3	TRBV5-1	.	.	CASSFGQGGIDTQYF	TGCGCCAGCAGCTTTGGGCAGGGCGGGATAGATACGCAGTATTTT
TRBJ1-1	TRBV29-1	few	.	CSVRDSTEAFF	TGCAGCGTCCGTGACAGCACTGAAGCTTTCTTT
TRBJ2-3	TRBV11-3	.	TRBD1	CASSFGVQGAGDTQYF	TGTGCCAGCAGCTTCGGGGTGCAGGGGGCCGGAGATACGCAGTATTTT
TRBJ2-7	TRBV29-1	.	TRBD2	CSVTSGLASAYEQYF	TGCAGCGTGACAAGCGGACTAGCAAGCGCCTACGAGCAGTACTTC